This TCR beta chain was retrieved from a study of CD8+ T cells in alopecia areata. Whole-study results and caveats: Scalp and blood samples kept many expanded lesional clones throughout tofacitinib.

Turning to this clone: The antigen remains unidentified.

The V end lost 11 bases, the J end lost 6 bases, and 11 bases lay between the germline ends. Germline values: CDR1 MNHNY, CDR2 SVGAGI (reference sequence). The CDR3 is made up of 10 amino acids. After isolation, RNA underwent reverse transcription to generate cDNA as the sequencing template. The assay was immunoSEQ multiplex PCR, and TCRdb's table has in-frame clones only and misses some. The sample records about 120,000 clones, under 65% being singletons. Treatment described: oral pan-JAK inhibitor, 5-10 mg twice daily. The sequences come from CD4+ T cells sorted from blood, collected at week 4, from a patient treated with tofacitinib. The chain has TRBV6-6 and TRBJ2-7, with D unresolved. The TCR originated in a human donor with alopecia areata. CDR3 DNA sequence: TGTGCCGTTGGCAAGAGCGAGCAGTACTTC. Its protein product is CAVGKSEQYF.